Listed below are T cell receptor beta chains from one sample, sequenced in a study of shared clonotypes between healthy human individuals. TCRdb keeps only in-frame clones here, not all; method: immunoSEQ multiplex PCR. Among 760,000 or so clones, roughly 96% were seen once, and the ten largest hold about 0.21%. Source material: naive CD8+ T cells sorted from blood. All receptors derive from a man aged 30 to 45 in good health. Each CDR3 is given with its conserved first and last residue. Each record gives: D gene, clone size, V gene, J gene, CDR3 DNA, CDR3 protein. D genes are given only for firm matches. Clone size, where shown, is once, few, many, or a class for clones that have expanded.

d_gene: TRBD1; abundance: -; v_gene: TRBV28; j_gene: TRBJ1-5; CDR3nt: TGTGCCAGCAGTGACAGGGGAAGTCAGCCCCAGCATTTT; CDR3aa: CASSDRGSQPQHF
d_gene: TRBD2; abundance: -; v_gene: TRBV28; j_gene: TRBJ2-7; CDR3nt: TGTGCCAGCAGTTTAGTAGGGACTAGCGGATACGAGCAGTACTTC; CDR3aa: CASSLVGTSGYEQYF
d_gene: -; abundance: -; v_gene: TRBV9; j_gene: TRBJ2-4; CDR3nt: TGTGCCAGCAGCGTAGGAGGGGGTTCGGGAAACATTCAGTACTTC; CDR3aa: CASSVGGGSGNIQYF
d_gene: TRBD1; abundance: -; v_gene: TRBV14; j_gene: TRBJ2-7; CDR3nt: TGTGCCAGCAGCCAGACAGGGGTTCGAGACGAGCAGTACTTC; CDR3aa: CASSQTGVRDEQYF
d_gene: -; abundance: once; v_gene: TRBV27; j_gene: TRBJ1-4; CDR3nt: TGTGCCAGCAGTCCCCACGTTACTAATGAAAAACTGTTTTTT; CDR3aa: CASSPHVTNEKLFF
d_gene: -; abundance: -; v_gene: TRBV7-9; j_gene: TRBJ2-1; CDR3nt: TGTGCCAGCAGCTTATCGTCCTCCGATGAGCAGTTCTTC; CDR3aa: CASSLSSSDEQFF
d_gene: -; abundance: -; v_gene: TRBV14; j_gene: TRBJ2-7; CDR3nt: TGTGCCAGCAGCCCCGGCGGCAGCTCGAGCTCCTACGAGCAGTACTTC; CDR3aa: CASSPGGSSSSYEQYF
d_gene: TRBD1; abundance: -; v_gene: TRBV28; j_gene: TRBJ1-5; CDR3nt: TGTGCCAGCAGTTTGAGGGGGCCTCAGCCCCAGCATTTT; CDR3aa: CASSLRGPQPQHF
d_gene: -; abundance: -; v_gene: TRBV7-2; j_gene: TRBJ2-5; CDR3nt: TGTGCCAGCAGCTCCCGGGCCGATGAACGAGAGACCCAGTACTTC; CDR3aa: CASSSRADERETQYF
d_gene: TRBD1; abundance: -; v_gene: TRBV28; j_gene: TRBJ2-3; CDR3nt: TGTGCCAGCAGTTTGGCGACGGGACAGGGTTTTGCAGATACGCAGTATTTT; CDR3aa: CASSLATGQGFADTQYF
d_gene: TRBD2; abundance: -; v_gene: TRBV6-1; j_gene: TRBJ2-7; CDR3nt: TGTGCCAGCAGTGAAAAAAAAGGGGGACTAGCGGGTCTCGAGCAGTACTTC; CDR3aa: CASSEKKGGLAGLEQYF
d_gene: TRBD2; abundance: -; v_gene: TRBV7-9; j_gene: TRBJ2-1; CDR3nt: TGTGCCAGCAGCCCAACGATTTTGGGGAGGGGTTACAATGAGCAGTTCTTC; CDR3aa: CASSPTILGRGYNEQFF
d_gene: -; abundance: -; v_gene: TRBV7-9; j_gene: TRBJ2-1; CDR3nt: TGTGCCAGCAGCCTATCCTACAATGAGCAGTTCTTC; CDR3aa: CASSLSYNEQFF
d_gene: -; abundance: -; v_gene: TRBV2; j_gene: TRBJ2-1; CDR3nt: TGTGCCAGCCATTACGGGAATGAGCAGTTCTTC; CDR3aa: CASHYGNEQFF
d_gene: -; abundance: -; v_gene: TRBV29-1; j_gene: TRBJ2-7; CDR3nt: TGCAGCGTCGGATCCCCGTACGAGCAGTACTTC; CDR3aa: CSVGSPYEQYF
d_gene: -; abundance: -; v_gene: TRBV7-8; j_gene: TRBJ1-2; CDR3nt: TGTGCCAGCAGCTCCCTAGAGGCCAGAGGCGCGTATGGCTACACCTTC; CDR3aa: CASSSLEARGAYGYTF
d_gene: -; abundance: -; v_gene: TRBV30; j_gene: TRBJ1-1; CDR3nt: TGTGCCTGGACCCCGATTTACGGGCGCAGGAACACTGAAGCTTTCTTT; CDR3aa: CAWTPIYGRRNTEAFF